This TCR beta chain came from a study of blood T cell repertoires in COVID-19. The overall study: The United States, Italy and Spain provided the acute and convalescent COVID-19 samples. T cells, B-cell-depleted T cells, or PBMCs provided the cDNA or gDNA that served as material.

In the source study's methods: Researchers report that nucleated cell counts were estimated from reference gene primer amplification. Measured with immunoSEQ multiplex PCR; TCRdb has only the in-frame clones, and not every one. The V and J calls and clone size were taken over from that table, and D and trimming were inferred from the DNA. Of some 400,000 clones listed, around 90% are singletons. Sequences were obtained from peripheral blood. This sequence was found in a human donor in a cohort sampled during active COVID-19.

For the CDR3, the DNA is TGTGCCAAAACCAGGAAAAATGGCTACACCTTC. This encodes CAKTRKNGYTF. This chain connects TRBV9 to TRBJ1-2; no reliable D call. The CDR3 has 11 residues. Trimming removed 9 bases at V and 6 bases at J, with 12 bases between. In germline, CDR1 is SGDLS, CDR2 YYNGEE.